The 21 T cell receptor beta chains below all came from one sample that was sequenced in a study of T cells in Graves' hyperthyroidism and ophthalmopathy. Authors of the study amplified TCR beta CDR3 regions from RNA transcripts. Using the HTBI primer set, a first-round RT-PCR was run on the TCR CDR3. Using its own MiXCR run on the multiplex PCR reads, TCRdb lists one record per CDR3 protein. Here the sample spans around 660,000 distinct CDR3 sequences, roughly 46% being singletons. The specimen sequenced was peripheral blood or thyroid tissue (not recorded which). The receptors were sampled from an adult man with Graves' disease, either hyperthyroidism or ophthalmopathy (not recorded which).

V gene TRBV2 combines with J gene TRBJ1-6; TRBD1 aligns across 7 bases. This CDR3 is 14 amino acids long. Per the germline V gene, CDR1 is SNHLY and CDR2 is FYNNEI. The V gene end was trimmed by 6 bases and the J gene end by 5 bases; junction bases not matched to a gene: 4. CDR3 sequence (DNA): TGTGCCAGCAGCCGCAGGGGGAATAATTCACCCCTCCACTTT. This codes for CASSRRGNNSPLHF. Supplemented by reference TRBV2 and TRBJ1-6, the full variable domain reads EPEVTQTPSHQVTQMGQEVILRCVPISNHLYFYWYRQILGQKVEFLVSFYNNEISEKSEIFDDQFSVERPDGSNFTLKIRSTKLEDSAMYFCASSRRGNNSPLHFGNGTRLTVT.

The chain has TRBV20-1 and TRBJ1-4; TRBD1 is a possible D gene (6 bases). The ends were cut back, 1 base at V and 10 bases at J, with 16 bases in the middle. The CDR3 totals 14 residues. Germline loops: CDR1 DFQATT, CDR2 SNEGSKA (reference sequence). CDR3 bases: TGCAGTGCTAGAGCGGGGGCAGGAGACGGAAAACTGTTTTTT. This sequence encodes CSARAGAGDGKLFF.

A few counts support this clonotype. The rearrangement links TRBV20-1 to TRBJ1-1, with 7 bases identical to TRBD1. V gave up 8 bases and J gave up 6 bases; unmatched junction bases: 12. The CDR3 has 13 amino acids. CDR1 and CDR2 from the germline V gene are DFQATT and SNEGSKA (reference sequence). DNA of the CDR3: TGCAGTATTATGACAGGGAACAGACCTGAAGCTTTCTTT. Its protein product is CSIMTGNRPEAFF.

This clonotype was observed a handful of times. CDR3 protein: CSAVSSGNTIYF. CDR3 DNA: TGCAGTGCCGTGAGCTCTGGAAACACCATATATTTT. This chain links TRBV20-1 with TRBJ1-3, with unresolved D. The CDR3 length is 12 residues. Germline assignment: CDR1 DFQATT and CDR2 SNEGSKA (reference sequence). V lost 6 bases, J lost 0 bases, and 6 bases lay in between.

This chain joins TRBV20-1 and TRBJ2-7, with D perhaps matching TRBD1 (6 bases). The V gene lost 3 bases and the J gene lost 7 bases, with 13 bases spanning the gap. CDR1 is DFQATT, CDR2 SNEGSKA, per germline (reference sequence). This CDR3 spans 12 amino acids. DNA for the CDR3: TGCAGTGCTAGTCCCACAGGGCGGGAGCAGTACTTC. Its protein product is CSASPTGREQYF.

V gene TRBV20-1 combines with J gene TRBJ1-1, with a weak D call TRBD1 (6 bases). CDR3 size: 14 residues. CDR1 and CDR2 (germline): DFQATT, SNEGSKA (reference sequence). V gave up 3 bases and J gave up 4 bases, with 15 bases separating them. The CDR3: CSARRGGGTTEAFF. Written as DNA, the CDR3 is TGCAGTGCTAGGAGAGGGGGGGGGACCACTGAAGCTTTCTTT.

V gene TRBV5-5 combines with J gene TRBJ1-5; D possibly corresponds to TRBD1 (6 bases). The CDR3 spans 15 residues. Germline V lookup: CDR1 SGHKS, CDR2 YYEKEE (reference sequence). Trimming shortened V by 5 bases and J by 4 bases, and 16 bases separated the two germline ends. The CDR3 region has the DNA TGTGCCAGCAGTTACTCAGGGACAATGAATCAGCCCCAGCATTTT. This gives the protein CASSYSGTMNQPQHF. The whole variable domain, remainder taken from reference TRBV5-5 and TRBJ1-5, is DAGVTQSPTHLIKTRGQQVTLRCSPISGHKSVSWYQQVLGQGPQFIFQYYEKEERGRGNFPDRFSARQFPNYSSELNVNALLLGDSALYLCASSYSGTMNQPQHFGDGTRLSIL.

The chain has TRBV10-3 and TRBJ2-3, with D unresolved. Germline V gene lookup returns CDR1 ENHRY and CDR2 SYGVKD. V was trimmed by 4 bases and J by 6 bases, leaving 8 bases between them. This CDR3 region has 12 residues. The CDR3 bases are TGTGCCATCAGTGTGGGTTCGGATACGCAGTATTTT. Protein sequence: CAISVGSDTQYF.

This chain uses TRBV7-9 with TRBJ2-7; TRBD1 matches at 10 bases. Germline V lookup: CDR1 SEHNR, CDR2 FQNEAQ (reference sequence). The CDR3 contains 13 residues. V lost 5 bases, J lost 5 bases, and 3 bases stayed unmatched. The CDR3 DNA follows: TGTGCCAGCAGCCGACAGGGGGCCAACGAGCAGTACTTC. Translating it yields CASSRQGANEQYF.

The rearrangement joins TRBV10-3 to TRBJ2-7, with TRBD2 matching over 14 bases. Germline CDR1 is ENHRY and CDR2 is SYGVKD. This CDR3 comprises 15 residues. The ends lost 2 bases at V and 12 bases at J; junction bases unmatched: 9. CDR3 coding DNA: TGTGCCATCAGTGAGGTCGGCGGACTAGCGGGAGGCATGTACTTC. Its translation: CAISEVGGLAGGMYF.

Notes on this clonotype: Being one base from a much bigger clone, this may be a read error. The J gene is TRBJ1-1, the V gene TRBV29-1; D remains ambiguous. The CDR3 contains 15 residues. Trimming took off 5 bases at V and 3 bases at J, with 19 bases between the two ends. The germline V gene has CDR1 SQVTM and CDR2 ANQGSEA. The CDR3 DNA is TGCAGCGTTTTGGACGGGTCCGGAATGTACACTGAAGCTTTCTTT. Its protein is CSVLDGSGMYTEAFF.

This clonotype has ten or more counts. This chain links TRBV7-2 with TRBJ2-2; D ambiguous. The CDR3 length is 14 residues. V lost 3 bases to trimming and J lost 0 bases, with 5 bases between them. Per germline, CDR1 SGHTA and CDR2 FQGNSA. The CDR3 reads CASSLAANTGELFF. The CDR3, as DNA: TGTGCCAGCAGCTTGGCCGCGAACACCGGGGAGCTGTTTTTT.

This chain uses TRBV7-3 with TRBJ1-6, with TRBD1 matching 9 bases. Germline V lookup: CDR1 SGHTA, CDR2 FQGTGA. The CDR3 runs to 13 residues. Trimming removed 6 bases from V and 8 bases from J; junction bases left unmatched: 2. CDR3 coding DNA: TGTGCCAGCAGGGGACAGGGTTATTCACCCCTCCACTTT. This translates into CASRGQGYSPLHF.

The rearrangement links TRBV7-9 to TRBJ1-1; the D is unclear. The germline V gene has CDR1 SEHNR and CDR2 FQNEAQ (reference sequence). This CDR3 has 16 amino acids. V shed 5 bases and J shed 1 base, with 17 bases lying between them. DNA for the CDR3: TGTGCCAGCAGCCCGATCACCCGGATGGGGAACACTGAAGCTTTCTTT. Translated: CASSPITRMGNTEAFF.

This clonotype was seen a handful of times. This rearrangement joins TRBV2 to TRBJ2-5; 11 bases align to TRBD2. CDR1 and CDR2 (germline): SNHLY, FYNNEI. J was trimmed by 2 bases and V by 1 base; bases with no gene match: 3. The CDR3 spans 16 residues. Here the CDR3 reads CASSEGASGGQETQYF. The CDR3 DNA sequence: TGTGCCAGCAGTGAAGGGGCTAGCGGGGGGCAAGAGACCCAGTACTTC. Drawing the rest from reference TRBV2 and TRBJ2-5, the complete variable domain is EPEVTQTPSHQVTQMGQEVILRCVPISNHLYFYWYRQILGQKVEFLVSFYNNEISEKSEIFDDQFSVERPDGSNFTLKIRSTKLEDSAMYFCASSEGASGGQETQYFGPGTRLLVL.

This clonotype was seen many times. The genes are TRBV7-9 and TRBJ2-2; the match to TRBD1 covers 8 bases. Trimming took 5 bases from V and 4 from J; bases not matched to a gene: 6. This CDR3 region has 15 residues. Germline V lookup: CDR1 SEHNR, CDR2 FQNEAQ (reference sequence). The CDR3 loop reads CASSRGQGPTGELFF. The CDR3 DNA is TGTGCCAGCAGCCGAGGACAGGGCCCCACCGGGGAGCTGTTTTTT.

This clonotype appeared a few times. The chain combines TRBV2 with TRBJ2-5; TRBD2 matches at 14 bases. Unmatched junction bases numbered 8, after V lost 3 bases and J lost 2 bases. From germline, CDR1 is SNHLY and CDR2 FYNNEI. The CDR3 is 18 residues long. CDR3 sequence reads: CASSELTRTSGRQETQYF. The CDR3 DNA reads TGTGCCAGCAGTGAGCTAACTCGGACTAGCGGGAGGCAAGAGACCCAGTACTTC.

The CDR3 DNA is TGTGCCAGCAGTTCCTCGGGGGGCGCGGTTGAAAAACTGTTTTTT. Protein sequence: CASSSSGGAVEKLFF. The rearrangement uses TRBV6-2 or TRBV6-3 and TRBJ1-4; tentative D call: TRBD1 (6 bases). The germline CDR1 and CDR2 sequences are MNHEY and SVGEGT. CDR3 length equals 15 residues. V was trimmed by 4 bases and J by 7 bases, leaving 16 bases between them.

This clonotype was recorded only once. A much more abundant neighbour one base away suggests this may be a read error. V usage is TRBV10-2 and J usage is TRBJ1-1; weak D call: TRBD1 (6 bases). There are 13 residues in the CDR3. V lost 6 bases to trimming and J lost 3 bases, with 11 bases between them. Germline CDR1 and CDR2: WSHSY and SAAADI. The CDR3 protein is CASRDSLDTEAFF. DNA for the CDR3: TGCGCCAGCAGGGACAGTTTGGACACTGAAGCTTTCTTT.

This clonotype was detected many times. The chain has TRBV6-5 and TRBJ1-6; tentative D call: TRBD1 (5 bases). Germline V gives CDR1 MNHEY, CDR2 SVGAGI. Trimming cost V 2 bases and J 10 bases, with 12 bases left between them. This CDR3 has 14 residues. Written as DNA, the CDR3 is TGTGCCAGCAGTTACGTAGGGGTTAGCTCACCCCTCCACTTT. This codes for CASSYVGVSSPLHF.

In its sample, this clonotype was seen a few times. The gene calls are TRBV5-1 and TRBJ1-4, with TRBD1 matching over 7 bases. Trimming removed 3 bases from V and 3 bases from J; junction bases left unmatched: 2. CDR3 length equals 14 residues. In germline, CDR1 is SGHRS, CDR2 YFSETQ. The CDR3 protein is CASSSQGSNEKLFF. The CDR3 DNA is TGCGCCAGCAGCTCACAGGGGTCTAATGAAAAACTGTTTTTT.